This TCR beta chain was captured in a study of T cell repertoires in cytomegalovirus infection. Across the study: Public TCR beta signature analysis indicated the presence of both CMV infection and matching HLA type.

TCRdb re-called the reads with MiXCR, one entry per CDR3 protein. The table lists hundreds of thousands of distinct CDR3 sequences, approximately 34% of them singletons. As regards this clonotype: Its antigen remains unknown.

The CDR3 is 13 amino acids. Germline values: CDR1 MNHEY, CDR2 SMNVEV (reference sequence). V was shortened by 11 bases and J by 4 bases, with 15 bases between the two germline ends. Study conclusions and caveats: The response measured ex vivo was dominated by TCR beta clonotypes (HLA-C-restricted and CMV-specific). Cumulative frequency of public TCR beta families picked out carriers of CMV plus the relevant HLA.

The chain recombines TRBV27 with TRBJ1-5; D gene ambiguous. Material for sequencing was PBMCs. This clonotype originated in a human donor in good health (CMV status not recorded). Some clones in this sample may be carry-over from other donors' samples. CDR3 region: CAVGGRVNQPQHF. The DNA for the CDR3 is TGTGCCGTGGGCGGGCGGGTTAATCAGCCCCAGCATTTT.